The 9 T cell receptor beta chains presented below share a single source sample, sequenced in a study of spatial heterogeneity in lung cancer. These TCRs' antigens remain unknown. From the 5' RACE reads, TCRdb called clonotypes with MiXCR, one entry per CDR3 protein. The table has around 20,000 distinct CDR3 sequences, under 3.5% seen once. Time point indicated: sample taken at primary tumor resection. Study-level points and caveats: Intratumoral expanded alpha and beta TCR counts were found to track tumor mutation counts.

The sample in question was lung tumor tissue, obtained at surgery. The receptors shown here come from a male donor with early-stage non-small cell lung cancer.

The table lists this clonotype with many counts. The CDR3 nucleotides are TGTGCCAGCAGCTTAGACCCTGGCAGTAGTGAGCAGTTCTTC. Its translation: CASSLDPGSSEQFF. V usage is TRBV7-2 and J usage is TRBJ2-1; D gene unclear. The CDR3 runs 14 residues. Deletions cut 1 base from V and 9 bases from J, with 13 bases between. Germline V CDR1 and CDR2: SGHTA, FQGNSA.

This clonotype occurred many times. V usage is TRBV6-5 and J usage is TRBJ2-6; D remains unclear. V was cut by 2 bases and J by 0 bases, with 11 bases left in between. CDR1 is MNHEY and CDR2 is SVGAGI in the germline V gene. The CDR3 is made up of 17 amino acids. The CDR3 spells CASSYRASFSGANVLTF. DNA for the CDR3: TGTGCCAGCAGTTACAGGGCCTCATTCTCTGGGGCCAACGTCCTGACTTTC.

This clonotype was counted many times. V and J are TRBV15 and TRBJ1-3; maybe TRBD1 (6 bases). The CDR3 consists of 17 residues. Looked up from germline, CDR1 is LNHNV and CDR2 is YYDKDF (reference sequence). Trimming pared 0 bases from V and 4 bases from J, leaving 16 bases between. The CDR3 DNA reads TGTGCCACCAGCAGAGATCTGGGGGCTTTCGTGGGAAACACCATATATTTT. Translating gives CATSRDLGAFVGNTIYF.

This clonotype is medium-sized in the sample. The chain combines TRBV7-9 with TRBJ1-5; the D gene is possibly TRBD1 (5 bases). The CDR3 sequence is 13 residues long. Germline CDR1 reads SEHNR; CDR2 reads FQNEAQ (reference sequence). V was shortened by 6 bases and J by 5 bases, with 11 bases between the two germline ends. This CDR3 is CASSGQGDQPQHF. The CDR3 DNA sequence: TGTGCCAGCAGTGGTCAGGGCGATCAGCCCCAGCATTTT.

The table lists this clonotype with many counts. This CDR3 is CASSPRSDRVHNSPLHF. In DNA, the CDR3 is TGTGCCAGCAGCCCCCGGTCGGACAGGGTCCATAATTCACCCCTCCACTTT. The chain couples TRBV7-6 to TRBJ1-6, with 8 bases fitting TRBD1. This CDR3 region has 17 residues. V lost 5 bases, J lost 5 bases, and 11 bases stayed unmatched. In germline, CDR1 is SGHVS, CDR2 FNYEAQ.

This clonotype was counted ten times or more. This chain links TRBV7-8 with TRBJ2-5, with 8 bases fitting TRBD2. The CDR3 runs 14 residues. V lost 4 bases, J lost 7 bases, and 8 bases stayed unmatched. Germline V gene data show CDR1 as SGHVS and CDR2 as FQNEAQ. CDR3 coding DNA: TGTGCCAGCAGCTCCGGGCGGGGGGAAGGGACCCAGTACTTC. The encoded protein is CASSSGRGEGTQYF.

The sample holds many counts of this clonotype. The rearrangement links TRBV5-1 to TRBJ2-7, with D maybe TRBD2 (5 bases). Germline CDR1 reads SGHRS; CDR2 reads YFSETQ. V shed 5 bases and J shed 3 bases, with 12 bases lying between them. CDR3 size: 13 residues. This chain's CDR3 is CASRPGLDYEQYF. The DNA of the CDR3 is TGCGCCAGCAGACCCGGACTTGACTACGAGCAGTACTTC.

This clonotype was observed many times. The chain couples TRBV12-3 or TRBV12-4 to TRBJ2-5; the D is unclear. The ends were cut back, 2 bases at V and 4 bases at J, with 8 bases in the middle. The CDR3 is 13 residues long. For the CDR3, the DNA is TGTGCCAGCAGTTTATCGGGTCGAGAGACCCAGTACTTC. It is translated as CASSLSGRETQYF.

Ten or more counts support this clonotype. The rearrangement links TRBV6-6 to TRBJ2-4, with 10 bases identical to TRBD2. The J segment lost 8 bases and the V segment lost 5 bases, leaving 9 bases of the junction unmatched. Per the germline V gene, CDR1 is MNHNY and CDR2 is SVGAGI (reference sequence). The CDR3 covers 15 residues. DNA of the CDR3: TGTGCCAGCAGTCTAGCGGGAGAGGCGGTGGACATTCAGTACTTC. Translated, it gives CASSLAGEAVDIQYF.